Listed here is a single T cell receptor beta chain. The antigen remains unidentified. Deletions cut 2 bases from V and 9 bases from J, with 17 bases between. Germline V gene sequence: CDR1 MNHEY, CDR2 SMNVEV (reference sequence). CDR3 length equals 15 residues. The CD4+ fraction was divided into a CD45RA+ naive subset and a CD45RA-negative memory subset. The data belong to a study of shared clonotypes between healthy human individuals. The study's findings and limits: Sampling covered blood only; tissue repertoires likely differ.

Sorted-subset replicate PCR reactions contained around 220 ng DNA, corresponding to about 30,000 T cell genomes. Authors' processing steps: Filtering differed since immunoSEQ provided only junctions, with no quality scores. Some clones are missing from TCRdb's copy, which holds only in-frame ones; the method was immunoSEQ multiplex PCR. That table furnishes V, J and clone size, whereas the DNA furnished D and trimming. The sample includes some 1.1 million clones, approximately 77% of them seen just once. This sequence was found in a man between 18 and 35 years old in good health. Some clones in this sample may be carry-over from other donors' samples. The V call is TRBV27, the J call TRBJ2-1; D is possibly TRBD2 (6 bases). Material for sequencing was memory CD4+ T cells from PBMCs. The subset here: CD45RA-negative fraction. CDR3 residues: CASSLGGRLQGEQFF. CDR3 sequence (DNA): TGTGCCAGCAGTTTAGGAGGGCGACTCCAGGGTGAGCAGTTCTTC.